This T cell receptor (beta chain) was obtained from a study of cytomegalovirus exposure and HLA in healthy donors. PCR was performed using 60 Vbeta and 13 Jbeta primers. TCRdb's table, derived via immunoSEQ multiplex PCR, lists solely in-frame clones and lacks some. Of under 150,000 clones in the sample, 70% to 90% were seen once. The study, taken as a whole, reports: Reportedly, a later analysis found an Asian-associated ancestry cluster had fewer N-insertions than the approximately 700-donor mean.

For this clone: The antigen remains unidentified.

This CDR3 has 13 residues. V dropped 5 bases and J dropped 7 bases, with 12 bases sitting between them. Germline-derived CDR1 and CDR2 are SEHNR and FQNEAQ (reference sequence). Sequenced: PBMCs. This chain joins TRBV7-9 and TRBJ2-1; possibly TRBD2 for D (5 bases). The source of this sequence is a boy aged 5-17 years in good health and CMV-seronegative. The CDR3 here is CASSTSILNEQFF. In DNA, the CDR3 is TGTGCCAGCAGCACTAGTATTTTAAATGAGCAGTTCTTC. The full variable domain, completed using reference TRBV7-9 and TRBJ2-1, is DTGVSQNPRHKITKRGQNVTFRCDPISEHNRLYWYRQTLGQGPEFLTYFQNEAQLEKSRLLSDRFSAERPKGSFSTLEIQRTEQGDSAMYLCASSTSILNEQFFGPGTRLTVL.